The clone carrying this TCR beta chain was observed at least ten times. Building of the TCR beta libraries involved iRepertoire HTBI primers and Arm-PCR of CDR3 regions. In TCRdb, the multiplex PCR reads were re-called with MiXCR into one record per CDR3 protein. The repertoire holds about 430,000 distinct CDR3 sequences, with roughly a fifth as singletons. This CDR3 comprises 16 residues. The V end lost 8 bases, the J end lost 4 bases, and 20 bases lay between the germline ends. This sample is part of a study of regulatory T cells in long-lasting Graves disease. Noted time point: persistent/refractory GD, antithyroid drugs over 5 years with positive TRAb. The TCR library was prepared using RNA isolated from PBMCs.

The sequenced sample was peripheral blood mononuclear cells (PBMCs), obtained when the disease was refractory, from a patient treated with antithyroid drugs. This receptor was identified in a female donor with Graves disease. The chain carries TRBV12-3 or TRBV12-4 and TRBJ2-2; no firm D call. CDR3 residues: CASPKINRAATGELFF. As DNA, the CDR3 is TGTGCCAGCCCGAAGATAAACCGGGCGGCCACCGGGGAGCTGTTTTTT.